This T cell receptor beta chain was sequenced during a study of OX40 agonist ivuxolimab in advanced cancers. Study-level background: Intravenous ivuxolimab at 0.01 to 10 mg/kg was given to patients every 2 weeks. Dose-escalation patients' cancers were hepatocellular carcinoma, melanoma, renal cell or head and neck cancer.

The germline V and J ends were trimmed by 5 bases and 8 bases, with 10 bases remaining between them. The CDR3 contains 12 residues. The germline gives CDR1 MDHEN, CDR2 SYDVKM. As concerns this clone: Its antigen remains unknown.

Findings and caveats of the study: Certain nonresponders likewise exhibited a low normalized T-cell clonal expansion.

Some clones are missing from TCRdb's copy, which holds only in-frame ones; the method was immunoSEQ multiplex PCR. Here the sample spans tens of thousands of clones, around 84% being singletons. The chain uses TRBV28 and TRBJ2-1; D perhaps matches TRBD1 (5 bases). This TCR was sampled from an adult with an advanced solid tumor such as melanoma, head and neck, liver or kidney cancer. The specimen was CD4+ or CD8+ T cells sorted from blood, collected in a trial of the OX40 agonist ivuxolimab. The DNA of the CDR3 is TGTGCCAGCAGTGGTCAGGGTGATGAGCAGTTCTTC. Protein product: CASSGQGDEQFF.